The sequence of this T cell receptor (beta chain) was determined in a study of blood T cell repertoires in COVID-19. The overall study: Samples representing acute and convalescent COVID-19 were sourced from the United States, Italy and Spain. The analysed material was cDNA or gDNA that came from T cells, B-cell-depleted T cells, or PBMCs.

CDR1 is MDHEN and CDR2 is SYDVKM in the germline V gene. Trimming removed 4 bases from V and 13 bases from J; junction bases left unmatched: 21. This CDR3 spans 19 amino acids. Original handling: Estimation of nucleated cell counts was performed using reference gene primer amplification. Produced via immunoSEQ multiplex PCR; TCRdb's table is partial and in-frame only. The DNA gave D and trimming, while V, J and clone size come from that table. The sample lists 75,000 or so clones; over 75% were seen once. The sequencing sample was made of peripheral blood. The clonotype originates from a man between 65 and 85 years old with acute or convalescent COVID-19. This chain links TRBV28 with TRBJ1-6; 11 positions match TRBD1. The CDR3 region is CASSSEGQGVGKRTGPLHF. The CDR3 DNA follows: TGTGCCAGCAGTTCAGAGGGACAGGGGGTCGGAAAACGCACAGGGCCCCTCCACTTT.